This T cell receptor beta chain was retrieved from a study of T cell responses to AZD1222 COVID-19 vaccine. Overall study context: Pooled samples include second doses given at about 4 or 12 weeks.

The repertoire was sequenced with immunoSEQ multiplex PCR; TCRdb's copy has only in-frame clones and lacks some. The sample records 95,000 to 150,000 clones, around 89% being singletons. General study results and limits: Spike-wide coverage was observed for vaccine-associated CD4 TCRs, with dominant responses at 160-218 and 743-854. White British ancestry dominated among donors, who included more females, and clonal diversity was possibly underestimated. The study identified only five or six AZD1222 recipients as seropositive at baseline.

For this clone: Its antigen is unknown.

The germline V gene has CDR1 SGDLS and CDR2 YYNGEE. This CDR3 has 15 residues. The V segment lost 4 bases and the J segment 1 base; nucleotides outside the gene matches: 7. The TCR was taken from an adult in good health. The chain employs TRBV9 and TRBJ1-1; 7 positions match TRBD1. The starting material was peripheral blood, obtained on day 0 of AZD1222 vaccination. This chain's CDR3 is CASSPSGQRNTEAFF. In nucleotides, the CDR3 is TGTGCCAGCAGCCCCTCGGGACAGAGGAACACTGAAGCTTTCTTT. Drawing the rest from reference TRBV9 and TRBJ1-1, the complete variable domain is DSGVTQTPKHLITATGQRVTLRCSPRSGDLSVYWYQQSLDQGLQFLIQYYNGEERAKGNILERFSAQQFPDLHSELNLSSLELGDSALYFCASSPSGQRNTEAFFGQGTRLTVV.